This is a list of T cell receptor beta chains from one sample in a study of CD8+CD57+ T cells in acquired aplastic anemia. TCRdb reprocessed the reads with MiXCR, giving one entry per CDR3 protein. The sample holds some 180,000 distinct CDR3 sequences, roughly half seen once. What was sequenced was sorted CD4+, CD8+, or CD8+CD57+ T cells (not recorded which) from PBMCs. These receptors came from a human donor in good health. CDR3s include the opening cysteine and the closing phenylalanine or tryptophan. D genes are given only for firm matches. The listing skips clone size in some rows; elsewhere it reads once, few, many or a size class.

j_call clone_size cdr3_length d_call v_call cdr3_aa cdr3_nt
TRBJ2-3 once 17 TRBD2 TRBV25-1 CASSEYTASGSTDTQYF TGTGCCAGCAGTGAATATACAGCTAGCGGGTCCACAGATACGCAGTATTTT
TRBJ2-3 few 14 TRBD1 TRBV18 CASSRGQGADTQYF TGTGCCAGCTCACGAGGACAGGGGGCGGATACGCAGTATTTT
TRBJ2-3 . 15 . TRBV24-1 CATSDPGAGSDTQYF TGTGCCACCAGTGACCCGGGGGCAGGGTCAGATACGCAGTATTTT
TRBJ1-5 many 14 . TRBV6-5 CASSRTELYQPQHF TGTGCCAGCAGTCGGACAGAACTTTATCAGCCCCAGCATTTT
TRBJ2-5 many 15 TRBD1 TRBV29-1 CSGGQGARRGETQYF TGCAGCGGTGGACAGGGGGCGCGAAGAGGAGAGACCCAGTACTTC
TRBJ1-6 . 11 . TRBV10-3 CAISGPAIRDF TGTGCCATCAGTGGCCCTGCAATCCGGGACTTT
TRBJ2-2 . 14 . TRBV7-3 CASSSMGTTGELFF TGTGCCAGCAGCTCCATGGGGACGACCGGGGAGCTGTTTTTT
TRBJ2-3 . 16 . TRBV7-6 CASSLGLIASTDTQYF TGTGCCAGCAGCTTAGGACTGATAGCTAGTACAGATACGCAGTATTTT
TRBJ1-1 . 14 . TRBV20-1 CSARGWEGGTEAFF TGCAGTGCTAGAGGGTGGGAGGGGGGAACTGAAGCTTTCTTT
TRBJ2-7 . 15 TRBD1 TRBV25-1 CASSDLRDRGYEQYF TGTGCCAGCAGTGACCTCCGGGACAGGGGCTACGAGCAGTACTTC
TRBJ2-7 once 12 . TRBV19 CASSGTNYEQYF TGTGCCAGTAGTGGCACTAACTACGAACAGTACTTC
TRBJ2-5 many 15 . TRBV9 CASSVGLARQETQYF TGTGCCAGCAGCGTAGGGCTAGCCCGCCAAGAGACCCAGTACTTC
TRBJ2-7 . 16 . TRBV24-1 CATSVSRGSWNYEQYF TGTGCCACCAGTGTTTCCCGAGGGAGTTGGAACTACGAGCAGTACTTC
TRBJ2-3 many 15 . TRBV19 CASSTSGLYTDTQYF TGTGCCAGTAGTACTTCGGGACTCTACACAGATACGCAGTATTTT
TRBJ1-2 many 12 . TRBV12-3/TRBV12-4 CASSIDNYGYTF TGTGCCAGCAGCATCGATAACTATGGCTACACCTTC
TRBJ1-3 few 14 TRBD1 TRBV6-1 CASSEGAGGNTIYF TGTGCCAGCAGTGAAGGGGCAGGGGGCAACACCATATATTTT
TRBJ2-1 . 15 . TRBV5-3 CARDRDGLHYNEQFF TGTGCTAGAGATAGGGACGGGCTACATTACAATGAGCAGTTCTTC
TRBJ1-4 . 12 . TRBV3-1 CASSQEYEKLFF TGTGCCAGCAGCCAAGAATATGAAAAACTGTTTTTT
TRBJ2-5 . 15 TRBD2 TRBV12-3/TRBV12-4 CASSLGTSVQETQYF TGTGCCAGCAGTTTAGGGACTAGCGTACAAGAGACCCAGTACTTC
TRBJ1-5 . 14 TRBD1 TRBV19 CATQPGQGDQPQHF TGTGCCACCCAACCGGGACAGGGGGATCAGCCCCAGCATTTT
TRBJ2-3 . 14 . TRBV24-1 CATSDLKSTDTQYF TGTGCCACCAGTGACCTCAAAAGCACAGATACGCAGTATTTT
TRBJ2-3 many 11 . TRBV24-1 CATSTGYTQYF TGTGCCACCAGTACGGGATATACGCAGTATTTT
TRBJ2-3 many 16 TRBD1 TRBV11-2 CASSPKTGGVGYTQYF TGTGCCAGCAGCCCAAAGACAGGGGGCGTTGGGTATACGCAGTATTTT
TRBJ2-2 . 13 . TRBV19 CASSTTTPGELFF TGTGCCAGTAGTACGACGACCCCCGGGGAGCTGTTTTTT
TRBJ2-1 once 16 . TRBV24-1 CATSATRDSMYNEQFF TGTGCCACCAGTGCAACGCGGGACTCGATGTACAATGAGCAGTTCTTC
TRBJ1-5 . 15 TRBD1 TRBV19 CASSTGTGEDQPQHF TGTGCCAGTAGTACGGGGACAGGGGAGGATCAGCCCCAGCATTTT
TRBJ1-2 . 18 TRBD1 TRBV6-1 CASNRKPSPGQTNYGYTF TGTGCCAGCAATCGAAAACCTTCCCCGGGACAGACGAACTATGGCTACACCTTC
TRBJ2-7 . 14 TRBD1 TRBV20-1 CSARVGDSSYEQYF TGCAGTGCTAGAGTGGGGGACAGCTCCTACGAGCAGTACTTC
TRBJ2-5 many 17 TRBD2 TRBV11-2 CASSPKYGLAGGETQYF TGTGCCAGCAGCCCAAAGTACGGACTAGCGGGAGGAGAGACCCAGTACTTC
TRBJ2-7 . 15 TRBD1 TRBV7-9 CASSPGQGATYEQYF TGTGCCAGCAGCCCAGGACAGGGGGCAACCTACGAGCAGTACTTC